The present T cell receptor (beta chain) was sequenced within a study of blood T cell repertoires in COVID-19. Study-wide background: T cells, B-cell-depleted T cells, or PBMCs supplied cDNA or gDNA.

From germline, CDR1 is LGHDT and CDR2 YNNKEL (reference sequence). This CDR3 is 14 amino acids long. Trimming shortened V by 3 bases and J by 4 bases, and 12 bases separated the two germline ends. Original processing methods: Estimation of nucleated cell counts was performed using reference gene primer amplification. The assay was immunoSEQ multiplex PCR, and TCRdb's table has in-frame clones only and misses some. That table supplies the V and J calls and clone size; D and trimming were determined from the DNA. The sample carries some 76,000 clones, around 89% recorded once. The chain links TRBV3-1 (or the pseudogene TRBV3-2) to TRBJ1-1; unclear D gene. The source is a man aged 60 to 75 with acute or convalescent COVID-19. Sequencing was performed on peripheral blood. DNA of the CDR3: TGTGCCAGCAGCCATTTTTCCCTTCCCACTGAAGCTTTCTTT. Protein product: CASSHFSLPTEAFF.